This T cell receptor beta chain was observed in a study of blood T cell repertoires in COVID-19. Assay: immunoSEQ multiplex PCR; the TCRdb copy retains only in-frame clones and omits some. The sample contains 150,000 to 200,000 clones, around 87% of which appear only once. The CDR3 is 14 amino acids. Germline CDR1 reads SGHVS; CDR2 reads FQNEAQ. As concerns this clone: One base away lies a much larger clone, so this may be a sequencing read error. At the DNA level, this CDR3 is encoded by other sequences in the same sample as well.

Sequenced sample: peripheral blood. The chain couples TRBV7-8 to TRBJ1-2, with TRBD1 matching 7 bases. The clonotype was recovered from a woman over 75 in a cohort sampled during active or convalescent COVID-19. In nucleotides, the CDR3 is TGTGCCAGTAGCTCGACAGGGAGTAATTATGGCTACACCTTC. Amino acid sequence: CASSSTGSNYGYTF.